This TCR beta chain was recovered during a study of T cells in Graves' hyperthyroidism and ophthalmopathy. From RNA transcripts, TCR beta CDR3 regions were amplified. A set of HTBI primers served as the primers for a first-round RT-PCR of the TCR CDR3. TCRdb reanalysed the multiplex PCR reads using MiXCR and keeps one entry per CDR3 protein. The repertoire holds about 200,000 distinct CDR3 sequences, with about a sixth as singletons. This clonotype was observed at least ten times. The V and J ends lost 1 base and 6 bases respectively, with 11 bases between them. Germline CDR1 reads SGHAT; CDR2 reads FQNNGV. This CDR3 contains 14 residues. Those patients with uncontrolled infection, other autoimmune disease, pregnancy or lactation were excluded. Diagnoses used clinical symptoms, serum thyroxine and TRAb, thyroid ultrasound and orbital computed tomography.

The sequence derives from a man aged 50-60 years with Graves' hyperthyroidism. Sequencing was done on a sample of blood. The chain recombines TRBV11-2 with TRBJ2-3; D perhaps matches TRBD2 (5 bases). The CDR3 DNA reads TGTGCCAGCAGCTTAGGTTCTAGCTCGGATACGCAGTATTTT. Protein: CASSLGSSSDTQYF.